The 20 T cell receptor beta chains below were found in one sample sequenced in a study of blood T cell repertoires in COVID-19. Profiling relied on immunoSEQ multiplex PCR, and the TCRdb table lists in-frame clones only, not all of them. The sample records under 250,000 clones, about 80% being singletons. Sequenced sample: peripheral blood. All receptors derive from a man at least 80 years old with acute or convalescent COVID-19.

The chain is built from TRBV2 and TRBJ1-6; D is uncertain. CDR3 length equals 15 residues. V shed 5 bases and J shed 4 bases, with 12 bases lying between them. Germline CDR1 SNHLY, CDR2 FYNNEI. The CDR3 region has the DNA TGTGCCAGCAGTCCGACTTTAGGTTATAATTCACCCCTCCACTTT. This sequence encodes CASSPTLGYNSPLHF. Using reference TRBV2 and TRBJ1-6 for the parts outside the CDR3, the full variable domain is EPEVTQTPSHQVTQMGQEVILRCVPISNHLYFYWYRQILGQKVEFLVSFYNNEISEKSEIFDDQFSVERPDGSNFTLKIRSTKLEDSAMYFCASSPTLGYNSPLHFGNGTRLTVT.

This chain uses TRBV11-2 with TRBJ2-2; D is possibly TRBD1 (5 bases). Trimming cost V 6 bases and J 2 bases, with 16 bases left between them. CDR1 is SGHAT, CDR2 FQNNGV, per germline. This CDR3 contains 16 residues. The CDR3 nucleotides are TGTGCCAGCAGGAATATAGCAGGGTTCAACACCGGGGAGCTGTTTTTT. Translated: CASRNIAGFNTGELFF. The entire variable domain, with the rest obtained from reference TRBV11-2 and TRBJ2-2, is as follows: EAGVAQSPRYKIIEKRQSVAFWCNPISGHATLYWYQQILGQGPKLLIQFQNNGVVDDSQLPKDRFSAERLKGVDSTLKIQPAKLEDSAVYLCASRNIAGFNTGELFFGEGSRLTVL.

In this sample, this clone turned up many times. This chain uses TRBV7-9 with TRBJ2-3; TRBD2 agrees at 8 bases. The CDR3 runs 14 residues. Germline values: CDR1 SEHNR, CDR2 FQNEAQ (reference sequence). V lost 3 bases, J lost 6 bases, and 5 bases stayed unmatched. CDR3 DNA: TGTGCCAGCAGCTTCTCCGGGGGGGCGGATACGCAGTATTTT. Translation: CASSFSGGADTQYF.

CDR3 sequence: CASSLDQGAGTEAFF. The CDR3, as DNA: TGTGCCAGCAGCTTAGATCAGGGGGCGGGCACTGAAGCTTTCTTT. The chain recombines TRBV7-9 with TRBJ1-1; 8 positions agree with TRBD1. With V trimmed by 1 base and J by 4 bases, 5 bases remained unmatched. This CDR3 region has 15 residues. Germline V gives CDR1 SEHNR, CDR2 FQNEAQ (reference sequence).

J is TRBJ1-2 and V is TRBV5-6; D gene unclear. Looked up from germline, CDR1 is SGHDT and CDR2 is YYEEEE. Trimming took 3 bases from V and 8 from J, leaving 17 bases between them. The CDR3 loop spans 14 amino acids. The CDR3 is CASSSLRPGSGYTF. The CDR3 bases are TGTGCCAGCAGCTCTCTACGACCGGGATCAGGCTACACCTTC.

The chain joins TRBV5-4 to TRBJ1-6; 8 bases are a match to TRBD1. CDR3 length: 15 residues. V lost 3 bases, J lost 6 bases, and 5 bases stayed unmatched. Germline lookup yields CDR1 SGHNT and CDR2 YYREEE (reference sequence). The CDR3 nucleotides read TGTGCCAGCAGCTCCAGGGGGCGCGGTAATTCACCCCTCCACTTT. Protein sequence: CASSSRGRGNSPLHF.

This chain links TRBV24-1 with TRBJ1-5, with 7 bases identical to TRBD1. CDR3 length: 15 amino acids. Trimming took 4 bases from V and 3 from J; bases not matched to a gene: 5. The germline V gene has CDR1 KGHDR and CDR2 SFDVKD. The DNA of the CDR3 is TGTGCCACCAGTGACCCTAGGGGGCACAATCAGCCCCAGCATTTT. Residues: CATSDPRGHNQPQHF.

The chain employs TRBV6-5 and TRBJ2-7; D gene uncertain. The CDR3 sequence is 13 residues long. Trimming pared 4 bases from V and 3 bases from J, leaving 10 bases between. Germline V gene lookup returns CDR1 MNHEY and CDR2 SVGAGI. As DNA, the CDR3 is TGTGCCAGCAGTTTCGGCGGTCTCTACGAGCAGTACTTC. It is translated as CASSFGGLYEQYF.

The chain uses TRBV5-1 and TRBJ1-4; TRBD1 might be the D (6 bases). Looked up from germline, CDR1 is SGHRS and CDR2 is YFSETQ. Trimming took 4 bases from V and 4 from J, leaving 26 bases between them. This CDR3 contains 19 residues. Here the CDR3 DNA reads TGCGCCAGCAGCCCTAATAAAAACTATCGACAGGAATATAATGAAAAACTGTTTTTT. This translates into CASSPNKNYRQEYNEKLFF.

CDR3 sequence reads: CASRPTGGISEQYF. The CDR3 DNA reads as TGCGCCAGCAGACCGACAGGGGGCATCAGTGAGCAGTACTTC. The rearrangement links TRBV5-1 to TRBJ2-7, with 10 bases matching TRBD1. J lost 7 bases, V lost 5 bases, and 9 bases had no gene match. Germline lookup yields CDR1 SGHRS and CDR2 YFSETQ. The CDR3 covers 14 residues.

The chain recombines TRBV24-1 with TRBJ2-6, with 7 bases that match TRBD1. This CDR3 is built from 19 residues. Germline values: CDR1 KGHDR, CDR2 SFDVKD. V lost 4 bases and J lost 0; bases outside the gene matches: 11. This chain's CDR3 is CATSDSWWGQTSGANVLTF. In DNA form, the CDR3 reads TGTGCCACCAGTGACTCCTGGTGGGGACAGACCTCTGGGGCCAACGTCCTGACTTTC.

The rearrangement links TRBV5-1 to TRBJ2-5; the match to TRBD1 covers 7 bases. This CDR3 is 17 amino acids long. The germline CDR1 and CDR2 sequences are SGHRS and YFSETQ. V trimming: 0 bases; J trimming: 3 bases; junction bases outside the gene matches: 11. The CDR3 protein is CASSLVLMTGQKETQYF. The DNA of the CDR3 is TGCGCCAGCAGCTTGGTCCTAATGACAGGGCAGAAAGAGACCCAGTACTTC.

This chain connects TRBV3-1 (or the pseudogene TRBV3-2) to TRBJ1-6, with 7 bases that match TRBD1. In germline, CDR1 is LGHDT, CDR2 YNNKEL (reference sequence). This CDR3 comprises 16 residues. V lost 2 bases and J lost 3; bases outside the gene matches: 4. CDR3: CASSQRDSFYNSPLHF. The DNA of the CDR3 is TGTGCCAGCAGCCAAAGGGACAGCTTCTATAATTCACCCCTCCACTTT.

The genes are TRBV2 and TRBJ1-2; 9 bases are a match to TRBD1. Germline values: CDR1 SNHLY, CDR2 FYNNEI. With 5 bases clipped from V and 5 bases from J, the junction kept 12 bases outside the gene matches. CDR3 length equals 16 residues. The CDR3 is CASSPDRGRAGYGYTF. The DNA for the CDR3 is TGTGCCAGCAGTCCGGACAGGGGCCGGGCGGGGTATGGCTACACCTTC.

Here the CDR3 DNA reads TGTGCCTGGAGCTGGACAGGGTGGTCCGGAAACACCATATATTTT. The encoded protein is CAWSWTGWSGNTIYF. The chain couples TRBV30 to TRBJ1-3; 8 nucleotides line up with TRBD1. Trimming took 3 bases from V and 4 from J; bases not matched to a gene: 8. CDR3 length: 15 amino acids. Looked up from germline, CDR1 is GTSNPN and CDR2 is SVGIG (reference sequence).

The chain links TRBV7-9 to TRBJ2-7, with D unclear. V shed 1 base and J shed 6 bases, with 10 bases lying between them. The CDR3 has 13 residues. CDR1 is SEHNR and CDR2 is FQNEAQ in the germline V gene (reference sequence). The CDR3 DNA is TGTGCCAGCAGCTTAGGCTCGGGTTCCGAGCAGTACTTC. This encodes CASSLGSGSEQYF.

CDR3 sequence reads: CASSPRLTRSGYNEQFF. CDR3 coding DNA: TGTGCCAGCAGCCCCCGGCTAACTCGTAGCGGGTACAATGAGCAGTTCTTC. J is TRBJ2-1 and V is TRBV11-2; TRBD2 agrees at 7 bases. There are 17 residues in the CDR3. CDR1 and CDR2 from the germline V gene are SGHAT and FQNNGV. Losses at the gene ends were 5 bases for V and 4 bases for J; bases not matched to a gene: 14.

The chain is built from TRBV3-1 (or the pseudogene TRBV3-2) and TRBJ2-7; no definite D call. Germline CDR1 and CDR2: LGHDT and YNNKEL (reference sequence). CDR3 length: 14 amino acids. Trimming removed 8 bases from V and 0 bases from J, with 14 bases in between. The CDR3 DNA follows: TGTGCCAGCCGTAGCACCCGGAGCTCCTACGAGCAGTACTTC. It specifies CASRSTRSSYEQYF.

The CDR3 DNA sequence: TGTGCCAGCTCCTTGACAGGCGGGGATACGCAGTATTTT. It translates to CASSLTGGDTQYF. The rearrangement joins TRBV18 to TRBJ2-3; TRBD1 is a possible D gene (6 bases). V was pared by 6 bases and J by 6 bases, with 13 bases between. In germline, CDR1 is KGHSH, CDR2 LQKENI. The CDR3 totals 13 residues. The full variable domain, in which reference TRBV18 and TRBJ2-3 provide the parts outside the CDR3, is NAGVMQNPRHLVRRRGQEARLRCSPMKGHSHVYWYRQLPEEGLKFMVYLQKENIIDESGMPKERFSAEFPKEGPSILRIQQVVRGDSAAYFCASSLTGGDTQYFGPGTRLTVL.

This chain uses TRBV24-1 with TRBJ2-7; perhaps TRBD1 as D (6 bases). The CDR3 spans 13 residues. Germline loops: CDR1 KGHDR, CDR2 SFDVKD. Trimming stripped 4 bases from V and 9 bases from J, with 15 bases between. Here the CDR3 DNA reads TGTGCCACCAGTGAGCCCAACAGGGACGGGCAGTACTTC. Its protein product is CATSEPNRDGQYF.